This T cell receptor (beta chain) emerged from a study of T-cell memory formation after mild COVID-19 (dated by TCRdb to about 2021). General notes on the study: Most TCR sequence clusters were specific to one of the two donors. The cohort comprised two young, previously healthy adult volunteers, one female and one male. Longitudinal TCRalpha and TCRbeta repertoire sequencing tracked T-cell clones expanding and contracting after mild COVID-19 in a couple of donors.

As concerns this clonotype: Which antigen it targets is not known. Base quality data are lacking; no much larger clone is found one base away.

PBMCs were isolated by Ficoll-Paque density gradient centrifugation. On the study overall, not on this receptor specifically: SARS-CoV-2 specificity was not confirmed for the second-wave clones peaking on day 37. Contracting CD4+ clones were found mainly in CM and EM memory subsets, while CD8+ clones were enriched in EMRA. The detection of some responding clones in pre-infection memory suggests that pre-existing cross-reactive memory T cells joined the SARS-CoV-2 response. Only two mild cases were covered in the study, and larger cohorts including severe cases with pre-infection samples were considered necessary. Clones contracting from day 15 to 85 had balanced CD4/CD8 phenotypes, while a second wave expanding from day 15 to 37 was biased towards CD4+.

Instrument on record: Illumina NovaSeq 6000. TCRalpha and TCRbeta cDNA libraries were constructed by 5'RACE with constant-segment primers, with sample barcodes and unique molecular identifiers being introduced. Trizol reagent was used to extract RNA from every sample. Library amplification was performed in two PCR steps, and a second sample barcode and Illumina TruSeq adapters were introduced in the second step. Sequencing of the libraries was done on an Illumina NovaSeq, producing 2 x 150 bp paired-end reads. The study's own analysis went as follows. The reads were demultiplexed and collapsed into UMI-guided consensus sequences using migec v1.2.7. Using mixcr v2.1.11, UMI consensuses were aligned to TRA and TRB V and J templates and then assembled into clonotypes. Expanded or contracted clonotypes were those called significant by both edgeR and NoisET, with noise models trained on biological replicates. For edgeR calls, a false discovery rate-adjusted p below 0.01 and a log2 fold-change threshold of 1 were applied. As an exploratory analysis of dynamics, PCA with hierarchical clustering was applied to max-normalized trajectories of the 1000 most abundant clonotypes. Each responding clone was given a CD4 or CD8 phenotype based on the CD4+ and CD8+ repertoires, which had been sequenced separately. TCRdb trimmed the raw reads at Q25, called clones with MiXCR and kept productive beta chains. Each entry merges the rows of one CDR3 protein and shows their most common DNA and genes. TCRdb, rather than the study authors, made the V and J calls. This sample holds 550,000 to 700,000 distinct CDR3 sequences; 17% were observed only once. The top ten clonotypes cover roughly 7.8% of the sample.

The origin of this receptor is an adult woman who had mild COVID-19 (a few samples of this study predate the infection). The sample titles of this study are shuffled in the database, so cell type and time point are left out; the donor was told from shared clones. The sequenced material came from PBMCs or a T cell subset sorted from them (not recorded which).

The CDR3 corresponds to CASSLAFGADPWEQYF. The nucleotide sequence reads as follows: TGTGCCAGCAGCTTAGCGTTTGGAGCGGACCCATGGGAGCAGTACTTC. The rearranged chain carries TRBV7-6 and TRBJ2-7; a weak D assignment points to TRBD2 (5 bases agree). CDR1 SGHVS and CDR2 FNYEAQ are derived from the germline V gene. From cysteine to phenylalanine, the CDR3 is 16 amino acids long. The DNA shown is the 48-base CDR3, in frame from base 1. V drops 0 bases and J drops 7 bases, leaving 19 bases in between.